The 2 T cell receptor beta chains given below trace back to one sample, sequenced in a study of blood T cell repertoires in COVID-19. The data were produced by immunoSEQ multiplex PCR, yet TCRdb's version contains in-frame clones alone and is incomplete. The data hold around 200,000 clones, with about 88% observed a single time. The sequencing sample was made of peripheral blood. The source is a man between 35 and 55 years old with active or convalescent COVID-19.

The chain links TRBV29-1 to TRBJ1-2; D gene ambiguous. Trimming removed 2 bases at V and 10 bases at J, with 11 bases between. CDR1 is SQVTM and CDR2 is ANQGSEA in the germline V gene. CDR3 length: 11 residues. CDR3 residues: CSVEPAKLYTF. The CDR3 DNA reads TGCAGCGTTGAACCCGCGAAGCTCTACACCTTC.

This sequence joins TRBV28 and TRBJ2-7; D might be TRBD2 (6 bases). This CDR3 has 15 amino acids. V lost 5 bases, J lost 1 base, and 15 bases lay in between. Per germline, CDR1 MDHEN and CDR2 SYDVKM. The CDR3 coding sequence is TGTGCCAGCAGTGGCTCGAGGGCGGGATCCTACGAGCAGTACTTC. This translates into CASSGSRAGSYEQYF.